This TCR beta chain was sequenced for a study of blood T cell repertoires in COVID-19. In the original analysis: Reference gene primer amplification gave nucleated cell count estimates. The assay was immunoSEQ multiplex PCR, and TCRdb's table has in-frame clones only and misses some. The DNA gave D and trimming, while V, J and clone size come from that table. The sample lists hundreds of thousands of clones; over 75% were seen once. Looked up from germline, CDR1 is LGHNA and CDR2 is YSLEER. The CDR3 covers 17 residues. Trimming took 4 bases from V and 0 from J; bases not matched to a gene: 2. The genes are TRBV4-3 and TRBJ2-6; TRBD1 agrees at 11 bases. Material: PBMCs or T cells enriched from blood (not recorded which). This receptor was identified in a woman in her thirties who had recovered from COVID-19. The CDR3 loop reads CASSPGTGGSGANVLTF. The CDR3 coding sequence is TGCGCCAGCAGCCCCGGGACAGGGGGCTCTGGGGCCAACGTCCTGACTTTC.